A single sample gave rise to the 16 T cell receptor beta chains below, sequenced in a study of blood T cell repertoires in COVID-19. Measured with immunoSEQ multiplex PCR; TCRdb has only the in-frame clones, and not every one. The sample comprises 150,000 to 200,000 clones, roughly 80% of which are singletons, and roughly a sixth rests with the top ten. The sequenced sample was peripheral blood. The receptors shown here come from a man in his fifties or sixties with active or convalescent COVID-19.

The chain recombines TRBV30 with TRBJ2-1; a possible D gene is TRBD2 (6 bases). CDR1 is GTSNPN, CDR2 SVGIG, per germline (reference sequence). V lost 4 bases to trimming and J lost 0 bases, with 10 bases between them. This CDR3 is 14 amino acids long. The CDR3 spells CAWKAGSSYNEQFF. CDR3 sequence (DNA): TGTGCCTGGAAGGCGGGGAGCTCCTACAATGAGCAGTTCTTC.

The chain is built from TRBV19 and TRBJ2-1, with 15 bases aligning to TRBD2. In germline, CDR1 is LNHDA, CDR2 SQIVND (reference sequence). The CDR3 runs 15 residues. The V segment lost 3 bases and the J segment 7 bases; nucleotides outside the gene matches: 1. CDR3 residues: CASSIGTSGRNEQFF. CDR3 bases: TGTGCCAGTAGTATCGGGACTAGCGGGAGGAATGAGCAGTTCTTC.

The CDR3 protein is CSVDGTDPTGGYTF. In nucleotides, the CDR3 is TGCAGCGTTGATGGGACAGACCCCACGGGTGGCTACACCTTC. The chain uses TRBV29-1 and TRBJ1-2, with 7 bases that match TRBD1. The CDR3 sequence is 14 residues long. In germline, CDR1 is SQVTM, CDR2 ANQGSEA. J lost 7 bases, V lost 3 bases, and 11 bases had no gene match.

Here the CDR3 reads CASSFARITGELFF. The CDR3 DNA sequence: TGTGCCAGCAGCTTCGCCAGGATCACCGGGGAGCTGTTTTTT. This sequence joins TRBV11-3 and TRBJ2-2, with no clear D. Trimming removed 3 bases from V and 4 bases from J, with 9 bases in between. Germline loops: CDR1 SGHNT, CDR2 YENEEA. The CDR3 loop spans 14 amino acids.

V is TRBV29-1 and J is TRBJ1-2, with 9 bases that match TRBD1. The CDR3 runs to 12 residues. The V gene's germline CDR1 is SQVTM and CDR2 ANQGSEA. Unmatched junction bases numbered 6, after V lost 6 bases and J lost 7 bases. Here the CDR3 DNA reads TGCAGCGTGGAAACAGGGGGCGGTGGCTACACCTTC. Translated: CSVETGGGGYTF.

This clone was counted only a few times. The chain is built from TRBV15 and TRBJ2-1; D ambiguous. The length of the CDR3 is 12 residues. Trimming shortened V by 1 base and J by 6 bases, and 4 bases separated the two germline ends. The germline CDR1 and CDR2 sequences are LNHNV and YYDKDF (reference sequence). The DNA for the CDR3 is TGTGCCACCAGCAGAGTCAGCAATGAGCAGTTCTTC. As protein: CATSRVSNEQFF. Filled out from reference TRBV15 and TRBJ2-1, the complete variable domain reads DAMVIQNPRYQVTQFGKPVTLSCSQTLNHNVMYWYQQKSSQAPKLLFHYYDKDFNNEADTPDNFQSRRPNTSFCFLDIRSPGLGDTAMYLCATSRVSNEQFFGPGTRLTVL.

The chain couples TRBV7-2 to TRBJ2-7; no reliable D call. Germline V CDR1 and CDR2: SGHTA, FQGNSA. The CDR3 loop spans 12 amino acids. The germline V and J ends were trimmed by 6 bases and 2 bases, with 8 bases remaining between them. Here the CDR3 reads CASSPSAYEQYF. The DNA for the CDR3 is TGTGCCAGCAGTCCGTCCGCCTACGAGCAGTACTTC.

The chain has TRBV12-1 and TRBJ2-7; TRBD2 reflects the table's D call only, with no check against the DNA. TRBV12-1 is labeled a pseudogene. The CDR3 consists of 14 residues. CDR3 nucleotides: TGTGCCAGCAGCTTTTTAGCGGGGGAGTACGAGCAGTACTTC. Amino acid sequence: CASSFLAGEYEQYF.

This clone was recorded once. The chain couples TRBV24-1 to TRBJ1-6; no clear D. The CDR3 consists of 12 residues. Germline V gives CDR1 KGHDR, CDR2 SFDVKD. The V end lost 4 bases, the J end lost 8 bases, and 5 bases lay between the germline ends. CDR3 protein: CATSDPDSPLHF. DNA for the CDR3: TGTGCCACCAGTGACCCCGATTCACCCCTCCACTTT.

The genes are TRBV7-9 and TRBJ1-5; D perhaps matches TRBD1 (5 bases). V was cut by 4 bases and J by 5 bases, with 15 bases left in between. The V gene's germline CDR1 is SEHNR and CDR2 FQNEAQ (reference sequence). The CDR3 sequence is 15 residues long. CDR3 in amino acids: CASSSIQGPYQPQHF. CDR3 nucleotides: TGTGCCAGCAGCTCTATCCAGGGTCCTTATCAGCCCCAGCATTTT.

This CDR3 reads CASSQDPALKGTSIMNEQFF. The CDR3 DNA reads TGTGCCAGCAGCCAAGACCCTGCCCTTAAAGGGACTAGCATTATGAATGAGCAGTTCTTC. This chain joins TRBV3-1 (or the pseudogene TRBV3-2) and TRBJ2-1, with 9 bases aligning to TRBD2. Germline CDR1 and CDR2: LGHDT and YNNKEL (reference sequence). V lost 0 bases and J lost 7; bases outside the gene matches: 19. This CDR3 has 20 amino acids.

The chain couples TRBV5-5 to TRBJ2-7; 11 bases are a match to TRBD1. Per germline, CDR1 SGHKS and CDR2 YYEKEE (reference sequence). With 4 bases clipped from V and 6 bases from J, the junction kept 3 bases outside the gene matches. This CDR3 is built from 13 residues. The CDR3 region has the DNA TGTGCCAGCAGCCCGGGGACAGGGGGCGAGCAGTACTTC. Protein sequence: CASSPGTGGEQYF.

The chain has TRBV5-1 and TRBJ2-2, with 7 positions matching TRBD2. Germline-derived CDR1 and CDR2 are SGHRS and YFSETQ. With V trimmed by 0 bases and J by 2 bases, 4 bases remained unmatched. The CDR3 contains 16 residues. The CDR3 region is CASSLGLAENTGELFF. For the CDR3, the DNA is TGCGCCAGCAGCTTGGGTCTAGCGGAAAACACCGGGGAGCTGTTTTTT.

CDR3 sequence reads: CASSLMGREGAQYF. The CDR3 DNA reads TGTGCCAGCAGCCTCATGGGGCGGGAAGGGGCCCAGTACTTC. The V and J genes are TRBV3-1 (or the pseudogene TRBV3-2) and TRBJ2-5; D possibly corresponds to TRBD2 (6 bases). Germline CDR1 LGHDT, CDR2 YNNKEL (reference sequence). The CDR3 has 14 residues. V lost 4 bases to trimming and J lost 9 bases, with 18 bases between them.

This chain connects TRBV7-9 to TRBJ1-1; 7 bases line up with TRBD1. This CDR3 is 14 amino acids long. CDR1 SEHNR and CDR2 FQNEAQ come from the germline V gene (reference sequence). V shed 5 bases, J shed 0 bases, and the junction held 3 bases outside the gene matches. The chain's CDR3 is CASSGGQMNTEAFF. CDR3 sequence (DNA): TGTGCCAGCAGCGGGGGACAGATGAACACTGAAGCTTTCTTT.

The DNA of the CDR3 is TGTGCCAGCAGCTTAGGGCGGGAGAGGTGGAATGAGCAGTTCTTC. This codes for CASSLGRERWNEQFF. The chain links TRBV7-2 to TRBJ2-1; the match to TRBD2 covers 7 bases. J gave up 7 bases and V 1 base, and 7 bases lay outside the gene matches. The CDR3 extends over 15 amino acids. CDR1 and CDR2 from the germline V gene are SGHTA and FQGNSA.